The rows below give T cell receptor beta chains drawn from one sample of a study of OX40 agonist ivuxolimab in advanced cancers. TCRdb's table, derived via immunoSEQ multiplex PCR, lists solely in-frame clones and lacks some. The repertoire holds approximately 80,000 clones, with about 90% as singletons. Sequenced here: CD4+ or CD8+ T cells sorted from blood, sampled in a trial of the OX40 agonist ivuxolimab. Every receptor here comes from an adult with an advanced solid tumor such as melanoma, head and neck, liver or kidney cancer. Both conserved end residues are part of each CDR3. Fields, in order: J gene, clone size, D gene, V gene, CDR3 protein, CDR3 DNA. D genes are given only for firm matches. Rows give clone size only sometimes, using once, few, many, or a class for an expanded clone.

TRBJ1-2 - - TRBV7-2 CASTNPRAGSYTF TGTGCCAGCACTAACCCCAGGGCAGGCAGCTACACCTTC
TRBJ1-3 - - TRBV28 CASSSADVRGLNTIYF TGTGCCAGCAGTTCCGCGGACGTCCGGGGGCTTAACACCATATATTTT
TRBJ2-7 - - TRBV6-1 CASSVGLAASYEQYF TGTGCCAGCAGTGTCGGGTTAGCGGCCTCCTACGAGCAGTACTTC
TRBJ2-5 - - TRBV10-3 CAISESGTPTQYF TGTGCCATCAGTGAGTCGGGTACCCCGACCCAGTACTTC
TRBJ1-5 - TRBD1 TRBV28 CASSPPGTGIQPQHF TGTGCCAGCAGCCCCCCAGGGACAGGTATACAGCCCCAGCATTTT
TRBJ1-5 - - TRBV7-9 CASSWTGDSNQPQHF TGTGCCAGCAGCTGGACGGGGGATAGCAATCAGCCCCAGCATTTT
TRBJ1-5 - TRBD1 TRBV6-6 CASREGQGGNQPQHF TGTGCCAGCAGGGAGGGACAGGGGGGAAATCAGCCCCAGCATTTT
TRBJ2-7 - - TRBV6-5 CASSYSVDVSYEQYF TGTGCCAGCAGTTACTCGGTGGACGTATCCTACGAGCAGTACTTC
TRBJ2-5 once TRBD1 TRBV5-1 CASSQGQLAETQYF TGCGCCAGCAGCCAGGGACAGCTGGCAGAGACCCAGTACTTC
TRBJ2-5 - TRBD2 TRBV4-2 CASSQENRQREGLETQYF TGTGCCAGCAGCCAAGAAAACAGGCAGCGGGAGGGCCTAGAGACCCAGTACTTC
TRBJ2-1 - TRBD1 TRBV2 CASSEGQAGFF TGTGCCAGCAGTGAGGGACAGGCCGGGTTCTTC
TRBJ1-2 - - TRBV6-6 CASSYVRAYGYTF TGTGCCAGCAGTTACGTCAGGGCTTATGGCTACACCTTC
TRBJ2-5 - - TRBV10-2 CASSEGNLGGETQYF TGCGCCAGCAGTGAAGGTAATCTCGGCGGAGAGACCCAGTACTTC
TRBJ1-1 - - TRBV4-2 CASSPDTRRNTEAFF TGTGCCAGCAGCCCCGATACCAGAAGGAACACTGAAGCTTTCTTT
TRBJ1-2 - - TRBV29-1 CSVGGAYGYTF TGCAGCGTTGGAGGGGCCTATGGCTACACCTTC
TRBJ2-2 once - TRBV25-1 CASSDRAGELFF TGTGCCAGCAGTGATCGGGCCGGGGAGCTGTTTTTT
TRBJ2-6 - - TRBV2 CASSHEPGANVLTF TGTGCCAGCAGCCATGAACCTGGGGCCAACGTCCTGACTTTC
TRBJ2-1 - TRBD2 TRBV18 CASSPQTSGYNEQFF TGTGCCAGCTCACCACAAACTAGCGGGTACAATGAGCAGTTCTTC
TRBJ2-3 - TRBD1 TRBV29-1 CSVKGASTGRVDTQYF TGCAGCGTCAAGGGGGCTTCGACAGGGCGAGTCGATACGCAGTATTTT
TRBJ2-3 - - TRBV5-4 CASSLDGVDTQYF TGTGCCAGCAGCTTGGACGGGGTAGATACGCAGTATTTT
TRBJ1-5 once - TRBV7-2 CASSSGQLEPQHF TGTGCCAGCAGCTCGGGCCAGTTGGAGCCCCAGCATTTT
TRBJ2-2 - TRBD1 TRBV5-6 CASSRQGADTGELFF TGTGCCAGCAGCCGACAGGGGGCGGACACCGGGGAGCTGTTTTTT
TRBJ2-7 - TRBD2 TRBV11-2 CASSLDPGTSEQYF TGTGCCAGCAGCTTAGATCCGGGGACTAGCGAGCAGTACTTC
TRBJ2-1 - TRBD2 TRBV28 CASTVILPGGDEQFF TGTGCCAGCACCGTCATACTACCCGGGGGGGATGAGCAGTTCTTC
TRBJ1-1 - - TRBV5-1 CASSLTTGNTEAFF TGCGCCAGCAGCTTGACGACAGGGAACACTGAAGCTTTCTTT
TRBJ2-5 - TRBD2 TRBV19 CASRRAGAETQYF TGTGCCAGTAGGAGGGCGGGAGCAGAGACCCAGTACTTC
TRBJ2-1 - - TRBV18 CASSPGGPSYNEQFF TGTGCCAGCTCGCCCGGGGGTCCCTCCTACAATGAGCAGTTCTTC
TRBJ1-4 - - TRBV11-3 CASSFGTKSEKLFF TGTGCCAGCAGCTTTGGGACAAAAAGTGAAAAACTGTTTTTT
TRBJ2-5 once TRBD1 TRBV7-2 CASSLGTGKFETQYF TGTGCCAGCAGCTTAGGGACAGGGAAATTCGAGACCCAGTACTTC
TRBJ1-6 - - TRBV7-9 CASSLAAGVGSPLHF TGTGCCAGCAGCTTAGCGGCAGGGGTGGGTTCACCCCTCCACTTT
TRBJ1-1 - - TRBV4-2 CASSPALNTEAFF TGTGCCAGCAGCCCCGCCTTGAACACTGAAGCTTTCTTT
TRBJ2-6 - - TRBV6-5 CASSSSRGANVLTF TGTGCCAGCAGTTCTTCCCGTGGGGCCAACGTCCTGACTTTC
TRBJ1-3 - - TRBV28 CASRPQGSRNTIYF TGTGCCAGCAGACCTCAGGGATCCAGAAACACCATATATTTT
TRBJ2-3 - - TRBV5-6 CASSPGLQLTDTQYF TGTGCCAGCAGCCCGGGACTTCAACTCACAGATACGCAGTATTTT
TRBJ2-3 - - TRBV7-2 CASSLTAGGRDTQYF TGTGCCAGCAGCTTAACGGCTGGAGGGAGAGATACGCAGTATTTT
TRBJ1-2 - - TRBV19 CASTAGANYGYTF TGTGCCAGTACGGCAGGGGCGAACTATGGCTACACCTTC
TRBJ1-2 - - TRBV6-6 CASSSSANYGYTF TGTGCCAGCAGTTCCTCAGCTAACTATGGCTACACCTTC
TRBJ1-1 - - TRBV27 CASSSWSSPEWAFF TGTGCCAGCAGTTCATGGTCCAGCCCCGAGTGGGCTTTCTTT
TRBJ2-1 - TRBD2 TRBV7-8 CASSLTSGPLGNEQFF TGTGCCAGCAGCCTCACTAGCGGGCCCCTCGGGAATGAGCAGTTCTTC
TRBJ1-5 - - TRBV2 CASSDGYSNQPQHF TGTGCCAGCAGTGACGGTTATAGCAATCAGCCCCAGCATTTT
TRBJ2-5 once - TRBV2 CASSEIGETQYF TGTGCCAGCAGTGAAATCGGGGAGACCCAGTACTTC